This T cell receptor beta chain appears in the sequencing data of a study of T cells in Graves' hyperthyroidism and ophthalmopathy. General study points: Patients with ophthalmopathy were separated from those with stable hyperthyroidism by a 13 V-J model.

Lactation, pregnancy, other autoimmune disease or uncontrolled infection led to exclusion of patients. Each diagnosis drew on symptoms, thyroxine, TRAb, thyroid ultrasound and orbital computed tomography findings. Fresh 10 ml peripheral blood yielded PBMCs. Amplification of TCR beta CDR3 regions was performed using RNA transcripts as template. First-round RT-PCR targeting the TCR CDR3 was performed with the HTBI primer set. TCRdb independently ran MiXCR on the multiplex PCR reads; one entry per CDR3 protein. The sample records more than 500,000 distinct CDR3 sequences, around 15% being singletons. There are many counts of this clonotype. Its antigen is not known. The sequenced material came from blood. The TCR was taken from a woman in her twenties or thirties with Graves' ophthalmopathy.

The CDR3 DNA follows: TGCAGTGCGCCCGATTCTAGCGGGCCTGGCAATGAGCAGTTCTTC. Protein: CSAPDSSGPGNEQFF. The rearrangement uses TRBV20-1 and TRBJ2-1; 8 bases are a match to TRBD2. Per germline, CDR1 DFQATT and CDR2 SNEGSKA (reference sequence). V shed 6 bases and J 6 bases; nucleotides not matched to a gene: 13. The CDR3 is 15 residues long.